The 15 T cell receptor beta chains presented below share a single source sample, sequenced in a study of blood T cells in healthy people across ages (dated by TCRdb to the mid-2010s). The library was made by 5' RACE. Sequencing was carried out with an Illumina HiSeq 2500. A second about 7 to 11 cycle PCR used a sample-barcoded 5' primer and a J-beta primer mix. The raw public data were reprocessed by TCRdb itself: fastp quality trimming at Q25, MiXCR clonotype calling, in-frame beta chains only. Records with the same CDR3 protein are collapsed into one entry carrying the most frequent genes and DNA. Present in this sample are about 670,000 distinct CDR3 sequences, approximately 52% of which were seen just once. The ten biggest clones cover roughly 12% of the sample. Sequenced input: blood. The source of these receptors is an elderly woman in good health.

This sequence joins TRBV7-2 and TRBJ2-3; TRBD2 might be the D (6 bases). V was pared by 1 base and J by 9 bases, with 11 bases between. CDR3 length equals 13 residues. In germline, CDR1 is SGHTA, CDR2 FQGNSA. CDR3 residues: CASSLEGGKTQYF. CDR3 sequence (DNA): TGTGCCAGCAGCTTAGAGGGCGGGAAAACGCAGTATTTT.

This rearrangement joins TRBV4-1 to TRBJ2-1, with 15 bases lining up with TRBD2. Germline V lookup: CDR1 MGHRA, CDR2 YSYEKL. Trimming cost V 2 bases and J 5 bases; bases outside gene matches: 4. There are 17 residues in the CDR3. CDR3 protein: CASSQRTSGRGNNEQFF. The CDR3 DNA sequence: TGCGCCAGCAGCCAACGGACTAGCGGGAGGGGGAACAATGAGCAGTTCTTC.

This clonotype has just a few counts. Here the CDR3 DNA reads TGCAGCGTTGGGCAGCCTCAGGAGACCCAGTACTTC. Protein: CSVGQPQETQYF. The chain couples TRBV29-1 to TRBJ2-7; no definite D call. The DNA end is more similar to TRBJ2-5, so the J call may be wrong. This CDR3 has 12 residues. Germline V gene sequence: CDR1 SQVTM, CDR2 ANQGSEA.

The chain has TRBV5-1 and TRBJ2-5; D is possibly TRBD1 or TRBD2 (6 bases each). V gave up 4 bases and J gave up 11 bases, with 27 bases separating them. CDR1 is SGHRS, CDR2 YFSETQ, per germline. The CDR3 has 16 amino acids. The CDR3 nucleotides are TGCGCCAGCAGCGTCCTAGGGGGAGGCCTCTACAATGAGCAGTACTTC. Its translation is CASSVLGGGLYNEQYF.

This clonotype was counted many times. V and J are TRBV6-5 and TRBJ2-1, with 14 bases that match TRBD2. V shed 6 bases, J shed 1 base, and the junction held 5 bases outside the gene matches. In germline, CDR1 is MNHEY, CDR2 SVGAGI. The CDR3 runs 17 residues. Here the CDR3 reads CASRLTSGRVSYNEQFF. DNA for the CDR3: TGTGCCAGCAGGCTGACTAGCGGGAGGGTATCCTACAATGAGCAGTTCTTC.

About this clonotype itself: A much larger clone lies a single base off, so this may be a read error. The chain couples TRBV12-3 or TRBV12-4 to TRBJ2-7; D is perhaps TRBD2 (6 bases). The better agreement between TRBJ2-4 and the DNA end casts doubt on the J call. The CDR3 spans 13 residues. The CDR3 protein is CACSPTGGNIQYF. The CDR3 nucleotides are TGTGCCTGCAGTCCCACCGGGGGAAACATTCAGTACTTC.

This rearrangement joins TRBV21-1 to TRBJ2-5; the DNA was not compared with TRBD1, the D call given in the table. The J call may be mistaken, given a closer DNA end match to TRBJ2-7. TRBV21-1 is a listed pseudogene. The CDR3 runs 14 residues. The CDR3 loop is CASSKDDRSYEQYF. The CDR3 coding sequence is TGTGCCAGCAGCAAAGATGACAGATCCTACGAGCAGTACTTC.

At least ten counts were recorded for this clonotype. The chain has TRBV5-1 and TRBJ2-7, with a possible D match to TRBD1 (6 bases). This CDR3 region has 15 residues. Trimming cost V 0 bases and J 3 bases, with 13 bases left between them. CDR1 and CDR2 from the germline V gene are SGHRS and YFSETQ. In nucleotides, the CDR3 is TGCGCCAGCAGCTTGGACCCCCAGGGGTTCTACGAGCAGTACTTC. This sequence encodes CASSLDPQGFYEQYF.

The rearrangement uses TRBV12-3 or TRBV12-4 and TRBJ2-2; 8 nucleotides line up with TRBD2. V lost 5 bases and J lost 5; bases outside the gene matches: 7. This CDR3 comprises 15 residues. CDR3 protein: CASSTGTSMTGELFF. CDR3 DNA: TGTGCCAGCAGTACCGGGACTAGTATGACCGGGGAGCTGTTTTTT.

In its sample, this clonotype was seen many times. The chain has TRBV2 and TRBJ2-3, with D maybe TRBD1 (7 bases). Germline V gives CDR1 SNHLY, CDR2 FYNNEI. The CDR3 sequence is 14 residues long. Trimming took off 9 bases at V and 1 base at J, with 14 bases between the two ends. The CDR3 DNA reads as TGTGCCAGGGCGCAGGGGGGCGGCACAGATACGCAGTATTTT. Its protein is CARAQGGGTDTQYF.

This clonotype has just a few counts. In nucleotides, the CDR3 is TGTGCCAGCAGTTTAGACAGGACCTCTAATTCACCCCTCCACTTT. Translation gives CASSLDRTSNSPLHF. V gene TRBV12-3 or TRBV12-4 combines with J gene TRBJ1-6; D perhaps matches TRBD1 (5 bases). The CDR3 loop spans 15 amino acids. The V end was cut by 1 base, the J end by 6 bases, with 10 bases between.

The rearrangement uses TRBV29-1 and TRBJ2-7; 9 bases fit TRBD1. Germline V gene data show CDR1 as SQVTM and CDR2 as ANQGSEA. This CDR3 spans 13 amino acids. J gave up 7 bases and V 7 bases, and 11 bases lay outside the gene matches. This CDR3 is CSGFTGGAGEQYF. The CDR3 region has the DNA TGCAGCGGATTCACAGGGGGCGCGGGGGAGCAGTACTTC.

This clonotype was counted ten times or more. V and J are TRBV20-1 and TRBJ2-5; D may correspond to TRBD1 or TRBD2 (6 bases each). The V gene's germline CDR1 is DFQATT and CDR2 SNEGSKA (reference sequence). V lost 6 bases and J 5 bases, leaving 10 bases between the germline ends. The length of the CDR3 is 11 residues. The CDR3 region has the DNA TGCAGTGCCGTAGGGGGGGAGACCCAGTACTTC. This encodes CSAVGGETQYF.

This clonotype appeared a single time. It may be a read error: a sequence one base away is much more abundant. The chain has TRBV20-1 and TRBJ2-5, with D hard to call. Germline CDR1 reads DFQATT; CDR2 reads SNEGSKA (reference sequence). V shed 1 base and J shed 11 bases, with 14 bases lying between them. This CDR3 is 12 amino acids long. The CDR3 DNA follows: TGCAGTGCTAGAGGAGGTGGCGATGAGCAGTACTTC. Translation gives CSARGGGDEQYF.

This chain joins TRBV10-3 and TRBJ2-3, with 14 bases lining up with TRBD2. Trimming at V came to 6 bases and at J to 5 bases, leaving 7 bases not matched to a gene. The germline CDR1 and CDR2 sequences are ENHRY and SYGVKD. This CDR3 has 16 amino acids. CDR3 nucleotide sequence: TGTGCCATCAGCCCGGGGGGACTAGCGGGAGAAGATACGCAGTATTTT. Its protein product is CAISPGGLAGEDTQYF.